The sequence of this T cell receptor beta chain was determined in a study of CD8 T cells in Susac syndrome. V trimming: 6 bases; J trimming: 5 bases; junction bases outside the gene matches: 11. The length of the CDR3 is 15 residues. Reverse transcription of roughly 0.45 to 1 ug RNA used random hexamers. TCRdb re-analysed the immunoSEQ multiplex PCR reads in MiXCR, keeping a single row per CDR3 protein. The sample includes around 69,000 distinct CDR3 sequences, approximately 94% of them seen just once. This clonotype was found once. V gene TRBV12-3 or TRBV12-4 combines with J gene TRBJ1-2; TRBD1 agrees at 8 bases. The specimen was CD8+ T cells from PBMCs. This clonotype was sampled from a human donor with Susac syndrome. The DNA of the CDR3 is TGTGCCAGCAGCTCCGGACAGGGAGTTGCGTATGGCTACACCTTC. Its translation: CASSSGQGVAYGYTF.